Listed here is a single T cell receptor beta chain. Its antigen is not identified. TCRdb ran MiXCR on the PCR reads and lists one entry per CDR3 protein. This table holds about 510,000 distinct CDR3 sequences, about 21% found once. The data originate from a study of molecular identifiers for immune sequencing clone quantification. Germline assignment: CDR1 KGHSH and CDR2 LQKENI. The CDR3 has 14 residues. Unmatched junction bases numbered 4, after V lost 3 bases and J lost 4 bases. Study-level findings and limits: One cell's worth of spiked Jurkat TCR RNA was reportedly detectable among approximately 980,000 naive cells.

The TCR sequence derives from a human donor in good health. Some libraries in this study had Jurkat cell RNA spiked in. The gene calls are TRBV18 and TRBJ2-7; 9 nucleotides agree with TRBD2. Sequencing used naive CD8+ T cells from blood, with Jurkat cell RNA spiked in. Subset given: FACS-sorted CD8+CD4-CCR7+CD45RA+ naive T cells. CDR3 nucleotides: TGTGCCAGCTCACCGGATAGCGGGGGTTACGAGCAGTACTTC. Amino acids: CASSPDSGGYEQYF.